This T cell receptor beta chain was captured in a study of blood T cell repertoires in COVID-19. Sequencing used immunoSEQ multiplex PCR; TCRdb keeps in-frame clones, though not all of them. The sample consists of roughly 43,000 clones, 88% of them appearing once. The CDR3 is 15 amino acids. V lost 2 bases, J lost 2 bases, and 5 bases stayed unmatched. Per germline, CDR1 SGHAT and CDR2 FQDESV (reference sequence). Input material: peripheral blood. V usage is TRBV11-1 and J usage is TRBJ2-7; 8 bases fit TRBD2. The clonotype was recovered from a human donor in a cohort sampled during active COVID-19. The CDR3 sequence is CASSLISGIPYEQYF. For the CDR3, the DNA is TGTGCCAGCAGCTTAATTAGCGGGATCCCCTACGAGCAGTACTTC. The full variable domain, with the rest looked up from reference TRBV11-1 and TRBJ2-7, is EAEVAQSPRYKITEKSQAVAFWCDPISGHATLYWYRQILGQGPELLVQFQDESVVDDSQLPKDRFSAERLKGVDSTLKIQPAELGDSAMYLCASSLISGIPYEQYFGPGTRLTVT.